Following are 27 T cell receptor beta chains from one sample sequenced in a study of blood T cell repertoires in COVID-19. Measured with immunoSEQ multiplex PCR; TCRdb has only the in-frame clones, and not every one. This table holds roughly 150,000 clones, approximately 84% found once. Input material: peripheral blood. The receptors originated from a woman aged 80 or older with acute or convalescent COVID-19.

This chain's CDR3 is CASSPPVDTGELFF. CDR3 coding DNA: TGCGCCAGCAGCCCCCCGGTTGATACCGGGGAGCTGTTTTTT. V gene TRBV5-1 combines with J gene TRBJ2-2; D gene ambiguous. Germline V gene data show CDR1 as SGHRS and CDR2 as YFSETQ. This CDR3 has 14 residues. Trimming cost V 4 bases and J 5 bases, with 12 bases left between them. The full variable domain, in which reference TRBV5-1 and TRBJ2-2 provide the parts outside the CDR3, is KAGVTQTPRYLIKTRGQQVTLSCSPISGHRSVSWYQQTPGQGLQFLFEYFSETQRNKGNFPGRFSGRQFSNSRSEMNVSTLELGDSALYLCASSPPVDTGELFFGEGSRLTVL.

This clone was recorded once. The chain employs TRBV5-1 and TRBJ2-1; TRBD2 matches at 13 bases. From germline, CDR1 is SGHRS and CDR2 YFSETQ. Trimming removed 4 bases from V and 1 base from J; junction bases left unmatched: 8. The CDR3 totals 18 residues. The CDR3 is CASSTLGLAGSSYNEQFF. CDR3 nucleotides: TGCGCCAGCAGCACCCTGGGACTAGCGGGGTCTTCCTACAATGAGCAGTTCTTC.

The chain combines TRBV5-1 with TRBJ1-2; a possible D gene is TRBD1 (5 bases). Trimming took off 5 bases at V and 4 bases at J, with 18 bases between the two ends. The CDR3 sequence is 15 residues long. Germline values: CDR1 SGHRS, CDR2 YFSETQ. The CDR3 protein is CASRVQGYPSYGYTF. The CDR3 nucleotides are TGCGCCAGCAGGGTTCAGGGATACCCAAGCTATGGCTACACCTTC.

Only one count was recorded for this clone. This chain connects TRBV2 to TRBJ2-5; 10 bases match TRBD2. V dropped 7 bases and J dropped 7; count of bases not matched to a gene: 0. The CDR3 runs 11 residues. Germline values: CDR1 SNHLY, CDR2 FYNNEI. The CDR3 reads CASIAGGTQYF. The CDR3 bases are TGTGCCAGCATAGCGGGGGGGACCCAGTACTTC.

The genes are TRBV19 and TRBJ1-2; perhaps TRBD1 as D (6 bases). The length of the CDR3 is 14 residues. Germline CDR1 is LNHDA and CDR2 is SQIVND (reference sequence). V was cut by 2 bases and J by 4 bases, with 11 bases left in between. In DNA, the CDR3 is TGTGCCAGTAGTATATCGGGGGGCGGCTATGGCTACACCTTC. Encoded protein: CASSISGGGYGYTF.

V is TRBV5-1 and J is TRBJ1-1; D ambiguous. V was trimmed by 3 bases and J by 0 bases, leaving 6 bases between them. This CDR3 region has 13 residues. The germline CDR1 and CDR2 sequences are SGHRS and YFSETQ. For the CDR3, the DNA is TGCGCCAGCAGCTCCCACATGAACACTGAAGCTTTCTTT. Protein sequence: CASSSHMNTEAFF.

The chain joins TRBV3-1 (or the pseudogene TRBV3-2) to TRBJ1-1, with no clear D. The V and J ends lost 1 base and 8 bases respectively, with 14 bases between them. CDR3 length: 14 amino acids. Looked up from germline, CDR1 is LGHDT and CDR2 is YNNKEL (reference sequence). In DNA form, the CDR3 reads TGTGCCAGCAGCCAAGGGGCAGCCTCAACCGAAGCTTTCTTT. This codes for CASSQGAASTEAFF.

In DNA form, the CDR3 reads TGTGCCAGTAGTTATTGGGCGGGTGAATTCTACGAGCAGTACTTC. Translation: CASSYWAGEFYEQYF. The gene calls are TRBV19 and TRBJ2-7; possible D gene TRBD2, 5 bases. Germline V lookup: CDR1 LNHDA, CDR2 SQIVND (reference sequence). This CDR3 is 15 amino acids long. Deletions cut 5 bases from V and 3 bases from J, with 17 bases between.

The chain is built from TRBV4-2 and TRBJ1-3; 9 nucleotides align to TRBD1. Trimming at V came to 1 base and at J to 0 bases, leaving 16 bases not matched to a gene. This CDR3 contains 21 residues. Germline CDR1 LGHNA, CDR2 YNFKEQ. The CDR3 DNA reads TGTGCCAGCAGCCAAGCCGTAAAAGTCGGGACAGGGCTCTTCTCTGGAAACACCATATATTTT. It yields the protein CASSQAVKVGTGLFSGNTIYF.

This clone was observed a handful of times. The gene calls are TRBV30 and TRBJ1-3; TRBD1 aligns across 9 bases. V lost 2 bases to trimming and J lost 7 bases; unmatched junction nucleotides: 9. Germline CDR1 is GTSNPN and CDR2 is SVGIG (reference sequence). The CDR3 is 15 amino acids. The CDR3: CAWSPGQGWINTIYF. The DNA for the CDR3 is TGTGCCTGGAGTCCGGGACAGGGTTGGATCAACACCATATATTTT.

This clone was seen only once. This chain connects TRBV19 to TRBJ2-7; the D gene is possibly TRBD1 (6 bases). CDR1 and CDR2 (germline): LNHDA, SQIVND (reference sequence). Between the trimmed V and J ends, which lost 8 bases and 2 bases, there was a span of 16 bases. The CDR3 contains 14 residues. CDR3 amino acids: CASGSGTNPYEQYF. The CDR3 DNA reads as TGTGCCAGTGGGTCCGGGACAAATCCCTACGAGCAGTACTTC.

The rearrangement uses TRBV7-2 and TRBJ2-1; a weak D match, TRBD1 (6 bases). The V and J ends lost 4 bases and 0 bases respectively, with 13 bases between them. In germline, CDR1 is SGHTA, CDR2 FQGNSA. CDR3 size: 16 residues. This chain's CDR3 is CASSSYGQSSYNEQFF. The CDR3 region has the DNA TGTGCCAGCAGCTCTTACGGACAGAGCTCCTACAATGAGCAGTTCTTC.

The chain uses TRBV20-1 and TRBJ1-2; D perhaps matches TRBD1 (6 bases). This CDR3 has 11 amino acids. Germline V CDR1 and CDR2: DFQATT, SNEGSKA (reference sequence). Between the trimmed V and J ends, which lost 8 bases and 8 bases, there was a span of 15 bases. The CDR3 DNA sequence: TGCAGTCGACCCCAGGGGAGCGGCTACACCTTC. Its protein is CSRPQGSGYTF.

This clone was recorded a few times. The rearrangement joins TRBV20-1 to TRBJ2-3; 11 nucleotides align to TRBD2. Trimming removed 3 bases from V and 5 bases from J; junction bases left unmatched: 10. CDR3 length equals 16 residues. Germline V gene sequence: CDR1 DFQATT, CDR2 SNEGSKA (reference sequence). This CDR3 reads CSASWGTSGRRDTQYF. CDR3 DNA: TGCAGTGCTAGTTGGGGGACTAGCGGCCGCCGAGATACGCAGTATTTT.

This chain links TRBV7-8 with TRBJ2-5, with D unclear. Germline V lookup: CDR1 SGHVS, CDR2 FQNEAQ. This CDR3 contains 12 residues. V gave up 8 bases and J gave up 3 bases, with 10 bases separating them. The CDR3 coding sequence is TGTGCCAGCTCGCAGGCAGAAGAGACCCAGTACTTC. Translating it yields CASSQAEETQYF. Complete variable domain (other parts from reference TRBV7-8 and TRBJ2-5): GAGVSQSPRYKVAKRGQDVALRCDPISGHVSLFWYQQALGQGPEFLTYFQNEAQLDKSGLPSDRFFAERPEGSVSTLKIQRTQQEDSAVYLCASSQAEETQYFGPGTRLLVL.

The V and J genes are TRBV28 and TRBJ2-5, with a weak D call TRBD2 (7 bases). There are 14 residues in the CDR3. Between the trimmed V and J ends, which lost 3 bases and 5 bases, there was a span of 13 bases. Germline lookup yields CDR1 MDHEN and CDR2 SYDVKM. The CDR3 coding sequence is TGTGCCAGCAGTTTTAGGGGGAGGGGGGAGACCCAGTACTTC. It yields the protein CASSFRGRGETQYF.

In its sample, this clone was seen once. The chain carries TRBV6-5 and TRBJ2-2; 13 positions match TRBD2. In germline, CDR1 is MNHEY, CDR2 SVGAGI. This CDR3 comprises 15 residues. The junction had 4 bases not matched to a gene; V was cut back by 6 bases and J by 6 bases. The CDR3 DNA follows: TGTGCCAGCAGAGGACTAGCGGGAGTTGCCGGGGAGCTGTTTTTT. Amino acid sequence: CASRGLAGVAGELFF.

In its sample, this clone was seen once. The chain is built from TRBV3-1 (or the pseudogene TRBV3-2) and TRBJ2-7, with D unresolved. Germline values: CDR1 LGHDT, CDR2 YNNKEL (reference sequence). The CDR3 length is 14 residues. Trimming stripped 1 base from V and 0 bases from J, with 7 bases between. The CDR3 coding sequence is TGTGCCAGCAGCCAAGGACTCCTCTCCTACGAGCAGTACTTC. Its protein product is CASSQGLLSYEQYF.

The chain joins TRBV7-2 to TRBJ1-1; the D is unclear. There are 13 residues in the CDR3. CDR1 and CDR2 from the germline V gene are SGHTA and FQGNSA. V gave up 3 bases and J gave up 1 base, with 6 bases separating them. The chain's CDR3 is CASSFGGNTEAFF. The CDR3, as DNA: TGTGCCAGCAGCTTTGGCGGGAACACTGAAGCTTTCTTT.

V and J are TRBV6-6 and TRBJ2-3; 7 bases are a match to TRBD1. CDR3 size: 16 residues. The germline CDR1 and CDR2 sequences are MNHNY and SVGAGI (reference sequence). Germline trimming cut 6 bases from V and 1 base from J; bases unmatched to any gene: 10. DNA for the CDR3: TGTGCCAGCAGCTCCGGACAGGCAGGACGCACAGATACGCAGTATTTT. This translates into CASSSGQAGRTDTQYF.

This chain uses TRBV27 with TRBJ1-1; TRBD1 might be the D (5 bases). V was cut by 6 bases and J by 4 bases, with 15 bases left in between. From germline, CDR1 is MNHEY and CDR2 SMNVEV (reference sequence). This CDR3 is built from 14 residues. This CDR3 is CASRTAYEFTEAFF. The CDR3 nucleotides read TGTGCCAGCAGGACAGCCTATGAATTCACTGAAGCTTTCTTT.

This clone was picked up a small number of times. The J gene is TRBJ1-3, the V gene TRBV7-8; TRBD1 aligns across 10 bases. V was clipped by 5 bases and J by 2 bases; unmatched bases: 9. This CDR3 spans 17 amino acids. The germline CDR1 and CDR2 sequences are SGHVS and FQNEAQ. CDR3 sequence: CASSLRDRGIAGNTIYF. In DNA, the CDR3 is TGTGCCAGCAGCCTCCGGGACAGGGGAATAGCTGGAAACACCATATATTTT.

The gene calls are TRBV28 and TRBJ2-7; 9 bases agree with TRBD2. CDR1 and CDR2 from the germline V gene are MDHEN and SYDVKM. V lost 2 bases and J lost 6; bases outside the gene matches: 8. The CDR3 length is 15 residues. The DNA of the CDR3 is TGTGCCAGCAGTTTAGGGGTAGCGGGAGCTCTCGAGCAGTACTTC. It yields the protein CASSLGVAGALEQYF.

This clone was counted only a few times. V gene TRBV5-1 combines with J gene TRBJ2-1; D is unclear. There are 15 residues in the CDR3. V lost 1 base, J lost 0 bases, and 8 bases lay in between. Germline V gene lookup returns CDR1 SGHRS and CDR2 YFSETQ. The CDR3 sequence: CASSLSQNSYNEQFF. As DNA, the CDR3 is TGCGCCAGCAGCTTGTCTCAGAACTCCTACAATGAGCAGTTCTTC.

V gene TRBV7-2 combines with J gene TRBJ2-1; 7 bases fit TRBD1. Trimming took 5 bases from V and 3 from J; bases not matched to a gene: 7. CDR1 and CDR2 (germline): SGHTA, FQGNSA. This CDR3 contains 15 residues. CDR3 in DNA: TGTGCCAGCAGCGTACCGGGACAGAACTACAATGAGCAGTTCTTC. Residues: CASSVPGQNYNEQFF.

This chain uses TRBV12-5 with TRBJ2-7; a weak D match, TRBD1 (5 bases). The germline V gene encodes CDR1 LGHNT and CDR2 FRNRAP. V lost 8 bases to trimming and J lost 1 base, with 12 bases between them. This CDR3 contains 13 residues. CDR3 sequence reads: CASQGQQSYEQYF. In DNA, the CDR3 is TGTGCTAGTCAGGGTCAACAGTCCTACGAGCAGTACTTC.

This chain connects TRBV30 to TRBJ1-1, with D perhaps matching TRBD1 (6 bases). Germline V gene lookup returns CDR1 GTSNPN and CDR2 SVGIG (reference sequence). This CDR3 region has 13 residues. V was trimmed by 6 bases and J by 2 bases, leaving 13 bases between them. The CDR3 nucleotides are TGTGCCTGCAGGGGTCCTCCTAACACTGAAGCTTTCTTT. Its protein product is CACRGPPNTEAFF.